The source of this TCR beta chain is a study of blood T cell repertoires in COVID-19. About the research overall: Some COVID-19 samples were acute and others convalescent; all came from the United States, Italy and Spain. Sources were T cells, B-cell-depleted T cells, or PBMCs; the material itself was cDNA or gDNA.

In the source study's methods: Researchers report that nucleated cell counts were estimated from reference gene primer amplification. Produced via immunoSEQ multiplex PCR; TCRdb's table is partial and in-frame only. That table is the source of V, J and clone size, and D and trimming were worked out from the DNA. Among roughly 250,000 clones listed, about 87% were seen once. Germline values: CDR1 KGHSH, CDR2 LQKENI. This CDR3 comprises 17 residues. The V gene end was trimmed by 2 bases and the J gene end by 3 bases; junction bases not matched to a gene: 7. This chain joins TRBV18 and TRBJ1-6, with 7 bases matching TRBD1. The specimen was peripheral blood. The TCR sequence derives from a woman aged 40-49 years with acute or convalescent COVID-19. CDR3 in DNA: TGTGCCAGCTCACCAAGTTCCGGGACAGACTATAATTCACCCCTCCACTTT. Translated: CASSPSSGTDYNSPLHF.